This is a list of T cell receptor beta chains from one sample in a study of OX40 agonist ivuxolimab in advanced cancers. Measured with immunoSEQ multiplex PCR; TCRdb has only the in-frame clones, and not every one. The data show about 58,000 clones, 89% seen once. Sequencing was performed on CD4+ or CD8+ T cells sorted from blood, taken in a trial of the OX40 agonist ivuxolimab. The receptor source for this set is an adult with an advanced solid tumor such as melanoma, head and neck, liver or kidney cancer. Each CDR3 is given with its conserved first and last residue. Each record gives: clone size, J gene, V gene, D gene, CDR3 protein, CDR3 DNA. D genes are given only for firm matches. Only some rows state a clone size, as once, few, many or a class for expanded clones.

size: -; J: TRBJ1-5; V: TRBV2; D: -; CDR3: CASSLPGDRFSNQPQHF; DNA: TGTGCCAGCAGTCTCCCCGGAGACAGATTTAGCAATCAGCCCCAGCATTTT
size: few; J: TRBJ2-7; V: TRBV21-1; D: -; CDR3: CASSKALSGVAYEQYF; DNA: TGTGCCAGCAGCAAAGCGCTTTCGGGGGTGGCCTACGAGCAGTACTTC
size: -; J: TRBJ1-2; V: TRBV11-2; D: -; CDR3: CASSHVNIWADSTGYTF; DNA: TGTGCCAGCAGCCACGTGAATATTTGGGCGGACTCTACTGGCTACACCTTC
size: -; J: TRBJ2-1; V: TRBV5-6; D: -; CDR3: CASSRVANEQFF; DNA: TGTGCCAGCAGCCGAGTGGCCAATGAGCAGTTCTTC
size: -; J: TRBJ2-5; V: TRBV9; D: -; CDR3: CASSGGFGETQYF; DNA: TGTGCCAGCAGCGGCGGGTTCGGAGAGACCCAGTACTTC
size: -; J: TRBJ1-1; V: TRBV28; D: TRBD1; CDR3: CASSAGQGNTEAFF; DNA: TGTGCCAGCAGCGCCGGACAGGGGAACACTGAAGCTTTCTTT
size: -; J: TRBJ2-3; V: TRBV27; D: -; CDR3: CASSLGGSRTDTQYF; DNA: TGTGCCAGCAGTTTAGGTGGGAGTAGGACAGATACGCAGTATTTT
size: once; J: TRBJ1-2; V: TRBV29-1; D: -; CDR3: CSAMGQRGDGYTF; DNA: TGCAGCGCCATGGGACAACGGGGGGATGGCTACACCTTC
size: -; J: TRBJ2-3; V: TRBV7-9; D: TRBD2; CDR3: CASSPLDLAGNTDTQYF; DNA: TGTGCCAGCAGCCCTCTCGATTTAGCGGGCAACACAGATACGCAGTATTTT
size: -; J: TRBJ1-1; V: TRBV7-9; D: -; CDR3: CASSTDKAEAFF; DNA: TGTGCCAGCAGCACAGACAAGGCTGAAGCTTTCTTT
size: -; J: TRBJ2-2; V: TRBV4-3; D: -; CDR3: CASSQGSGGELFF; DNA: TGCGCCAGCAGCCAAGGTTCCGGCGGGGAGCTGTTTTTT
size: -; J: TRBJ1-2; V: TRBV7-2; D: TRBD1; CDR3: CASSLQGALGYTF; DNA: TGTGCCAGCAGCTTACAGGGGGCGCTGGGCTACACCTTC
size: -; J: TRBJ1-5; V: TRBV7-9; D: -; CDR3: CASSSWNQPQHF; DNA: TGTGCCAGCAGCTCTTGGAATCAGCCCCAGCATTTT
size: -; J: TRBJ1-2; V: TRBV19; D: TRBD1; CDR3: CASSWGGQGNYGYTF; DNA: TGTGCCAGTAGTTGGGGGGGACAGGGCAACTATGGCTACACCTTC
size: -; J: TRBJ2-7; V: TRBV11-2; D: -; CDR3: CASSLNQGRESYEQYF; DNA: TGTGCCAGCAGCTTAAATCAGGGGCGGGAATCCTACGAGCAGTACTTC
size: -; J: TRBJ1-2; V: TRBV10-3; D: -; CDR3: CAINAVGDYGYTF; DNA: TGTGCCATCAACGCAGTGGGGGACTATGGCTACACCTTC
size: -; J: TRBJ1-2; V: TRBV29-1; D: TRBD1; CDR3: CSVEDRDDYGYTF; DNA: TGCAGCGTTGAGGACAGGGACGATTATGGCTACACCTTC
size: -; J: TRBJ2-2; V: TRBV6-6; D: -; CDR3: CATDWNTGELFF; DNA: TGTGCCACCGATTGGAACACCGGGGAGCTGTTTTTT
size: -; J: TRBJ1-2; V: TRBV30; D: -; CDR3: CAWSGGGFSYGYTF; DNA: TGTGCCTGGAGTGGAGGGGGGTTTTCCTATGGCTACACCTTC
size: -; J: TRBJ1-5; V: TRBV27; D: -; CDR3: CASTRDPLNQPQHF; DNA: TGTGCCAGCACCCGGGACCCTCTTAATCAGCCCCAGCATTTT
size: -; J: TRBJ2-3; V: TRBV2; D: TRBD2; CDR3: CASSPGLAEYF; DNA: TGTGCCAGCAGTCCCGGACTAGCAGAGTATTTT
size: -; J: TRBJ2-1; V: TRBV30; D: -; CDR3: CACLDRIVYNEQFF; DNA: TGTGCCTGCTTAGACAGGATTGTATACAATGAGCAGTTCTTC
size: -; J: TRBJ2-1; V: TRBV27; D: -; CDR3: CASSLGNEQFF; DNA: TGTGCCAGCAGTCTAGGAAATGAGCAGTTCTTC
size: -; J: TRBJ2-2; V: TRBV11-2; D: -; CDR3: CASSRIGLGGELFF; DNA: TGTGCCAGCAGCCGAATTGGATTGGGCGGGGAGCTGTTTTTT
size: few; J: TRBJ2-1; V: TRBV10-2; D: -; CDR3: CASSEVRHEQFF; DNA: TGCGCCAGCAGTGAGGTGAGGCATGAGCAGTTCTTC
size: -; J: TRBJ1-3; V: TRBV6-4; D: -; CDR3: CASSDSGGPGNTIYF; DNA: TGTGCCAGCAGTGACTCTGGGGGTCCGGGAAACACCATATATTTT
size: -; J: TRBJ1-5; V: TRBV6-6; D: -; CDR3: CASSQPHPGQPQHF; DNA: TGTGCCAGCAGCCAACCCCACCCGGGACAGCCCCAGCATTTT
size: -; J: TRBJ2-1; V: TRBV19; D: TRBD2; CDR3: CASSIDPPGLAGVEQFF; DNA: TGTGCCAGTAGTATAGATCCCCCGGGACTAGCGGGAGTTGAGCAGTTCTTC
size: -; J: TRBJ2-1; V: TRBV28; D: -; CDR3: CASSLTVAEQFF; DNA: TGTGCCAGCAGTTTAACAGTGGCTGAGCAGTTCTTC
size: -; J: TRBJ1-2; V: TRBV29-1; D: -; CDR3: CSVEVGTYGYTF; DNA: TGCAGCGTTGAAGTGGGGACGTATGGCTACACCTTC
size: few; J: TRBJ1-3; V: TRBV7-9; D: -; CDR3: CASRPNKRTGNTIYF; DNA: TGTGCCAGCAGGCCCAACAAGAGGACTGGAAACACCATATATTTT
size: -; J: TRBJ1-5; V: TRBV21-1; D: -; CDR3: CASSKAPRGNQPQHF; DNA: TGTGCCAGCAGCAAAGCACCTCGGGGAAATCAGCCCCAGCATTTT
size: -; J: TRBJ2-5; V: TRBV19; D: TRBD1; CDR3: CASSMFRGVGTGLGETQYF; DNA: TGTGCCAGCTCGATGTTCAGGGGCGTCGGGACAGGGTTAGGGGAGACCCAGTACTTC
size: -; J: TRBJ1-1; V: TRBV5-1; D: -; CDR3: CASSLGRVRWETEAFF; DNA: TGCGCCAGCAGCTTGGGGCGAGTAAGGTGGGAGACTGAAGCTTTCTTT
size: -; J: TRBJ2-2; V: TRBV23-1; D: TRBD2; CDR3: CASSLASGRGLANTGELFF; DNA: TGCGCCAGCAGTCTGGCTAGCGGGAGGGGACTCGCGAACACCGGGGAGCTGTTTTTT
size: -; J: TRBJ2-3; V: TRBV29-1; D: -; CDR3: CSVIGNTQYF; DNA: TGCAGCGTTATTGGTAATACGCAGTATTTT
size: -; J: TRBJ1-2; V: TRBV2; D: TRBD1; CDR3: CASKPGQGFYGYTF; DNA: TGTGCCAGCAAACCGGGACAGGGCTTCTATGGCTACACCTTC
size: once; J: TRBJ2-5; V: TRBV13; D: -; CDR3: CASSPGTRQETQYF; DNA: TGTGCCAGCAGCCCAGGGACCAGACAAGAGACCCAGTACTTC
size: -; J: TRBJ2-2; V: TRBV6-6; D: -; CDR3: CASSPLNSNTGELFF; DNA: TGTGCCAGCAGTCCCCTAAATTCGAACACCGGGGAGCTGTTTTTT
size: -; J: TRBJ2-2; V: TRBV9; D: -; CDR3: CASSVRGGINTGELFF; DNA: TGTGCCAGCAGCGTACGGGGCGGAATTAACACCGGGGAGCTGTTTTTT
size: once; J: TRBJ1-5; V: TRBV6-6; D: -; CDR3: CASSNRQYNQPQHF; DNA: TGTGCCAGCAGTAACCGACAGTACAATCAGCCCCAGCATTTT
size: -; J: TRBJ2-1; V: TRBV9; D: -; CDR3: CASSPKGGPSYNEQFF; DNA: TGTGCCAGCAGCCCTAAGGGGGGCCCCTCCTACAATGAGCAGTTCTTC